This section outlines one T cell receptor (beta chain) sequence together with its context. The antigen is unknown. CDR1 and CDR2 (germline): LNHDA, SQIVND (reference sequence). The CDR3 extends over 15 amino acids. V was trimmed by 5 bases and J by 0 bases, leaving 13 bases between them. The record originates from a study of T cell repertoires in cytomegalovirus infection. At the level of the study: Researchers turned to recently identified HLA-C-restricted CMV epitopes as well as well-studied HLA-B-restricted ones.

Each CDR3 protein gets one entry after TCRdb re-called the reads with MiXCR. The table lists around 300,000 distinct CDR3 sequences, about 20% of them singletons. The rearrangement joins TRBV19 to TRBJ2-5; TRBD1 is a possible D gene (6 bases). The sequence was collected from a human donor in good health (CMV status not recorded). Some clones in this sample may be carry-over from other donors' samples. The sequenced sample was cultured PBMCs, obtained from culture after CMV antigen stimulation. This CDR3 reads CASSADRVYQETQYF. The CDR3 nucleotides read TGTGCCAGTAGTGCGGACAGAGTCTACCAAGAGACCCAGTACTTC. The full variable domain, its missing parts supplied by reference TRBV19 and TRBJ2-5, is DGGITQSPKYLFRKEGQNVTLSCEQNLNHDAMYWYRQDPGQGLRLIYYSQIVNDFQKGDIAEGYSVSREKKESFPLTVTSAQKNPTAFYLCASSADRVYQETQYFGPGTRLLVL.